The 28 T cell receptor beta chains below all came from one sample that was sequenced in a study of post-analysis software for immune sequencing data. Study-wide results and limits: TRBV segments more frequent in patients than in controls numbered several and included TRBV5-6, TRBV5-1 and TRBV20-1.

No cognate antigen is known for these TCRs. Included in the TCR beta cDNA libraries were unique molecular identifiers. MiXCR was run by TCRdb on the PCR reads, yielding one entry per CDR3 protein. The table includes about 200,000 distinct CDR3 sequences, 29% detected once. Sequencing used blood. These receptor sequences come from a girl aged 2 to 17 with multiple sclerosis.

A few counts support this clonotype. This rearrangement joins TRBV15 to TRBJ2-5; 9 bases fit TRBD2. The germline gives CDR1 LNHNV, CDR2 YYDKDF (reference sequence). V lost 0 bases to trimming and J lost 11 bases; unmatched junction nucleotides: 13. The CDR3 is 16 residues long. This CDR3 is CATSRESGGRGNEQYF. The CDR3 nucleotides are TGTGCCACCAGCAGAGAGAGCGGGGGGCGGGGTAATGAGCAGTACTTC.

At least ten counts were recorded for this clonotype. The chain carries TRBV5-5 and TRBJ2-5; D perhaps matches TRBD2 (5 bases). CDR3 size: 15 residues. Trimming removed 4 bases from V and 5 bases from J, with 18 bases in between. Per the germline V gene, CDR1 is SGHKS and CDR2 is YYEKEE (reference sequence). In nucleotides, the CDR3 is TGTGCCAGCAGCCTAAAGTCCGGGGTCCGGGAGACCCAGTACTTC. Translated, it gives CASSLKSGVRETQYF.

This clonotype was observed many times. The germline gene is not matched at one end of the junction; a read error may be the cause. V gene TRBV5-1 combines with J gene TRBJ1-2; a weak D match, TRBD1 (5 bases). This CDR3 contains 13 residues. The germline CDR1 and CDR2 sequences are SGHRS and YFSETQ. Here the CDR3 reads CASSLGANYGYTF. DNA for the CDR3: TGTGCCAGCAGTTTGGGGGCTAACTATGGCTACACCTTC.

Ten or more counts support this clonotype. J is TRBJ1-1 and V is TRBV28; D is ambiguous. V was cut by 7 bases and J by 1 base, with 4 bases left in between. CDR3 size: 11 residues. Germline loops: CDR1 MDHEN, CDR2 SYDVKM. The CDR3 nucleotides are TGTGCCAGCACTGGGAACACTGAAGCTTTCTTT. The encoded protein is CASTGNTEAFF.

This clonotype was counted many times. This chain connects TRBV20-1 to TRBJ1-2; D call uncertain. Germline CDR1 reads DFQATT; CDR2 reads SNEGSKA (reference sequence). The length of the CDR3 is 16 residues. Trimming cost V 0 bases and J 4 bases, with 18 bases left between them. The CDR3, as DNA: TGCAGTGCTAGAGATTCTTCGACGCGGACCTCCTATGGCTACACCTTC. It specifies CSARDSSTRTSYGYTF.

This clonotype showed up many times. The chain combines TRBV15 with TRBJ2-1; 12 bases map to TRBD2. Germline CDR1 and CDR2: LNHNV and YYDKDF (reference sequence). The J segment lost 8 bases and the V segment lost 2 bases, leaving 13 bases of the junction unmatched. The CDR3 is 18 amino acids. CDR3 DNA sequence: TGTGCCACCAGCAGACCGCCGGGGCCTAGCGGGGGGGCCTATGAGCAGTTCTTC. Amino acid sequence: CATSRPPGPSGGAYEQFF.

This chain uses TRBV5-1 with TRBJ1-5; D gene unclear. V was pared by 4 bases and J by 5 bases, with 13 bases between. CDR1 and CDR2 (germline): SGHRS, YFSETQ. The CDR3 sequence is 14 residues long. CDR3 nucleotide sequence: TGCGCCAGCAGCCGCTTGGGCCGCGATCAGCCCCAGCATTTT. Encoded protein: CASSRLGRDQPQHF.

Worth noting for this clonotype: A much larger clone differs from this one at a single base, so this may be a read error. The rearrangement links TRBV29-1 to TRBJ1-1; no clear D gene. Trimming pared 4 bases from V and 0 bases from J, leaving 15 bases between. Germline CDR1 reads SQVTM; CDR2 reads ANQGSEA. The CDR3 runs 15 residues. The CDR3 protein is CSVAPGRGMNTEAFF. The CDR3 DNA sequence: TGCAGCGTTGCCCCGGGTCGGGGAATGAACACTGAAGCTTTCTTT.

This clonotype was seen a few times. The V and J genes are TRBV7-3 and TRBJ2-1; 9 bases are a match to TRBD2. J was trimmed by 10 bases and V by 1 base; bases with no gene match: 14. The germline CDR1 and CDR2 sequences are SGHTA and FQGTGA. CDR3 length equals 17 residues. CDR3 DNA: TGTGCCAGCAGCTTAAGGTTTGGCGGGGGGGCTGTCACCGAGCAGTTCTTC. It is translated as CASSLRFGGGAVTEQFF.

In its sample, this clonotype was seen many times. The gene calls are TRBV4-1 and TRBJ2-7; 8 nucleotides agree with TRBD1. Unmatched junction bases numbered 7, after V lost 3 bases and J lost 0 bases. This CDR3 spans 16 amino acids. Per the germline V gene, CDR1 is MGHRA and CDR2 is YSYEKL. The chain's CDR3 is CASSQGGQVNSYEQYF. The CDR3 coding sequence is TGCGCCAGCAGCCAGGGGGGACAGGTGAACTCCTACGAGCAGTACTTC.

The V call is TRBV5-1, the J call TRBJ1-2; D unclear. The CDR3 is made up of 13 amino acids. Between the trimmed V and J ends, which lost 4 bases and 8 bases, there was a span of 15 bases. Per the germline V gene, CDR1 is SGHRS and CDR2 is YFSETQ. CDR3 loop: CASSRLEGGGYTF. The CDR3 DNA follows: TGCGCCAGCAGCCGGTTGGAGGGAGGCGGCTACACCTTC.

This sequence joins TRBV5-1 and TRBJ2-5, with D uncertain. Germline CDR1 and CDR2: SGHRS and YFSETQ. The CDR3 is 12 residues long. V was pared by 3 bases and J by 11 bases, with 14 bases between. The CDR3 sequence: CASSSSSYGQYF. The DNA of the CDR3 is TGCGCCAGCAGCTCAAGCTCCTACGGGCAGTACTTC.

The table lists this clonotype with many counts. CDR3 in amino acids: CASSSDRDSRTQYF. The CDR3 DNA is TGTGCCAGCAGCTCGGACAGAGACTCGAGGACCCAGTACTTC. This chain connects TRBV7-9 to TRBJ2-5; D possibly corresponds to TRBD1 (6 bases). The CDR3 runs to 14 residues. Deletions cut 4 bases from V and 7 bases from J, with 16 bases between. CDR1 and CDR2 from the germline V gene are SEHNR and FQNEAQ (reference sequence).

Points on this clonotype: Relative to the germline gene, one junction end is altered; a read error may explain this. The V call is TRBV28, the J call TRBJ2-7; 7 bases fit TRBD1. The length of the CDR3 is 19 residues. Germline assignment: CDR1 MDHEN and CDR2 SYDVKM. Written as DNA, the CDR3 is TGTGCCAGCAGTTCGATACGGACAGGTATTCTCTCGAGCTCCCACGAGCAGTACTTC. It yields the protein CASSSIRTGILSSSHEQYF.

The chain recombines TRBV7-8 with TRBJ2-4; 7 positions match TRBD1. CDR3 length equals 19 residues. CDR1 and CDR2 (germline): SGHVS, FQNEAQ. Trimming removed 6 bases from V and 1 base from J; junction bases left unmatched: 18. CDR3: CASSSPGGAKNWAKNIQYF. The CDR3 nucleotides are TGTGCCAGCAGTTCACCAGGGGGAGCAAAAAATTGGGCCAAAAACATTCAGTACTTC.

The chain joins TRBV20-1 to TRBJ1-1; possibly TRBD1 for D (6 bases). Germline lookup yields CDR1 DFQATT and CDR2 SNEGSKA (reference sequence). The CDR3 runs to 13 residues. Trimming took off 6 bases at V and 1 base at J, with 12 bases between the two ends. CDR3 coding DNA: TGCAGTGCCCACCCGACAGGGAACACTGAAGCTTTCTTT. The encoded protein is CSAHPTGNTEAFF.

Regarding this clonotype: Just one base apart from a much larger clone, this may be a read error. This sequence joins TRBV12-3 or TRBV12-4 and TRBJ2-3; D ambiguous. The CDR3 spans 13 residues. The CDR3 coding sequence is TGTGCCAGCAGTTTCGGCGCCGCAGATGCGCAGTATTTT. The encoded protein is CASSFGAADAQYF.

This clonotype was seen many times. The chain is built from TRBV7-9 and TRBJ2-1; D unresolved. The germline V and J ends were trimmed by 5 bases and 6 bases, with 8 bases remaining between them. This CDR3 has 12 amino acids. The V gene's germline CDR1 is SEHNR and CDR2 FQNEAQ (reference sequence). The CDR3 DNA reads TGTGCCAGCAGCCCCCGTAGCAATGAGCAGTTCTTC. Translated, it gives CASSPRSNEQFF.

This clonotype was observed a single time. The chain joins TRBV12-3 or TRBV12-4 to TRBJ1-5; 7 bases are shared with TRBD1. J gave up 1 base and V 0 bases, and 9 bases lay outside the gene matches. The CDR3 length is 18 residues. In nucleotides, the CDR3 is TGTGCCAGCAGTTTAGCGGACAGGCCGCTTAAGAGCAATCAGCCCCAGCATTTT. It translates to CASSLADRPLKSNQPQHF.

This clonotype was observed a few times. The chain links TRBV20-1 to TRBJ1-2, with D maybe TRBD1 (6 bases). The CDR3 loop spans 15 amino acids. Germline loops: CDR1 DFQATT, CDR2 SNEGSKA (reference sequence). Trimming shortened V by 0 bases and J by 7 bases, and 18 bases separated the two germline ends. The CDR3 region has the DNA TGCAGTGCTAGAGATCCGGGAGGGGGAGACGGTGGCTACACCTTC. Its protein is CSARDPGGGDGGYTF.

This clonotype was observed many times. The chain combines TRBV29-1 with TRBJ2-3; 9 nucleotides align to TRBD1. The trim removed 7 bases at V and 3 bases at J, leaving 11 bases unmatched. Germline V gene data show CDR1 as SQVTM and CDR2 as ANQGSEA. The CDR3 totals 15 residues. The CDR3 region is CSARTGQGGTDTQYF. CDR3 coding DNA: TGCAGCGCCCGAACGGGACAGGGTGGTACAGATACGCAGTATTTT.

As to this clonotype: A read error may be the cause here, since a much bigger clone is one base away. CDR3 residues: CASSRVSGYNERFF. CDR3 bases: TGTGCCAGCAGTCGGGTTAGCGGGTACAATGAGCGGTTCTTC. This chain joins TRBV6-5 and TRBJ2-1; 7 nucleotides line up with TRBD2. This CDR3 region has 14 residues. Germline V gene data show CDR1 as MNHEY and CDR2 as SVGAGI.

Comment on this clonotype: Possible read error: a much larger clone is one base away. For the CDR3, the DNA is TGCGCCAGCAGCCGGACAGGGGATGGCGCAGAGACCCAGTTCTTC. Encoded protein: CASSRTGDGAETQFF. This chain connects TRBV5-1 to TRBJ2-1; TRBD1 matches 9 bases. CDR1 SGHRS and CDR2 YFSETQ come from the germline V gene. This CDR3 has 15 residues. V shed 4 bases, J shed 13 bases, and the junction held 15 bases outside the gene matches. The full variable domain, completed using reference TRBV5-1 and TRBJ2-1, is KAGVTQTPRYLIKTRGQQVTLSCSPISGHRSVSWYQQTPGQGLQFLFEYFSETQRNKGNFPGRFSGRQFSNSRSEMNVSTLELGDSALYLCASSRTGDGAETQFFGPGTRLTVL.

This clonotype came up once. Its ends do not fully match the called genes, so a read error is possible. The chain joins TRBV5-1 to TRBJ2-3; no clear D. The germline CDR1 and CDR2 sequences are SGHRS and YFSETQ. This CDR3 region has 16 residues. The CDR3 region is CAGSLAPEWGTDTQYF. The CDR3 bases are TGCGCCGGCAGCTTGGCGCCGGAATGGGGCACAGATACGCAGTATTTT.

This clonotype was seen only a few times. The rearrangement links TRBV2 to TRBJ2-6, with D perhaps assigned TRBD1 or TRBD2 (5 bases each). The CDR3 loop spans 16 amino acids. The V end was cut by 11 bases, the J end by 0 bases, with 17 bases between. Germline lookup yields CDR1 SNHLY and CDR2 FYNNEI. CDR3 loop: CAGTAGRSSGANVLTF. The CDR3 coding sequence is TGTGCCGGGACGGCCGGCCGTAGCTCTGGGGCCAACGTCCTGACTTTC.

This clonotype has a handful of counts. The chain couples TRBV12-3 or TRBV12-4 to TRBJ1-6; possible D gene TRBD1, 5 bases. This CDR3 has 13 residues. V lost 2 bases to trimming and J lost 15 bases, with 14 bases between them. CDR3 in DNA: TGTGCCAGCAGTTTACGGGGCCCTGAGGGCCTCCACTTT. It codes for CASSLRGPEGLHF.

This clonotype was picked up many times. The chain employs TRBV20-1 and TRBJ2-7, with D possibly being TRBD2 (6 bases). The germline V gene has CDR1 DFQATT and CDR2 SNEGSKA (reference sequence). The CDR3 has 12 residues. The CDR3 nucleotides read TGCAGGGTGGAGGGCCTTGCCTACGAGCAGTACTTC. This encodes CRVEGLAYEQYF.

This clonotype has a handful of counts. The chain is built from TRBV5-1 and TRBJ2-5; 7 bases fit TRBD2. This CDR3 contains 15 residues. V shed 5 bases and J 5 bases; nucleotides not matched to a gene: 12. CDR1 is SGHRS and CDR2 is YFSETQ in the germline V gene. The CDR3 sequence is CASSRLGGSLETQYF. DNA for the CDR3: TGCGCCAGCAGTCGCCTTGGCGGGAGCTTGGAGACCCAGTACTTC.